One and the same sample provided the 14 T cell receptor beta chains below, sequenced in a study of CD8+CD57+ T cells in acquired aplastic anemia. Genomic DNA, the template, was used for profiling of the TCR beta VDJ and CDR3. TCRdb reprocessed the reads with MiXCR, giving one entry per CDR3 protein. The table shows under 200,000 distinct CDR3 sequences, with around 50% occurring only once. Flow cytometry had shown expanded CD8+CD57+ cells in the patients chosen for sequencing. The sequenced material came from sorted CD4+, CD8+, or CD8+CD57+ T cells (not recorded which) from PBMCs. All receptors come from a human donor with aplastic anemia.

This clonotype has ten or more counts. The V call is TRBV7-3, the J call TRBJ2-5; 9 positions match TRBD2. Germline V gene lookup returns CDR1 SGHTA and CDR2 FQGTGA. Unmatched junction bases numbered 6, after V lost 5 bases and J lost 5 bases. This CDR3 has 14 residues. The CDR3 reads CASSLSGRGETQYF. CDR3 DNA sequence: TGTGCCAGCAGCCTTAGCGGGAGAGGGGAGACCCAGTACTTC.

This clonotype was counted a single time. V usage is TRBV2 and J usage is TRBJ2-4; possible D gene TRBD2, 7 bases. The germline V gene encodes CDR1 SNHLY and CDR2 FYNNEI. The CDR3 runs to 13 residues. The V end was cut by 6 bases, the J end by 6 bases, with 12 bases between. CDR3 DNA: TGTGCCAGCAGGAGGGGGGAGGGAAACATTCAGTACTTC. Translation: CASRRGEGNIQYF.

This clonotype is a singleton in its sample. The V call is TRBV20-1, the J call TRBJ2-3; 10 bases map to TRBD2. With 3 bases clipped from V and 5 bases from J, the junction kept 8 bases outside the gene matches. The CDR3 runs 15 residues. The germline V gene encodes CDR1 DFQATT and CDR2 SNEGSKA (reference sequence). CDR3 sequence (DNA): TGCAGTGCTAGTCGCGTAGCGGGAGGTGAAGATACGCAGTATTTT. Amino acids: CSASRVAGGEDTQYF.

V and J are TRBV5-1 and TRBJ1-1; 9 bases line up with TRBD1. Losses at the gene ends were 4 bases for V and 10 bases for J; bases not matched to a gene: 14. The germline gives CDR1 SGHRS, CDR2 YFSETQ. CDR3 length: 15 amino acids. The CDR3 nucleotides read TGCGCCAGCAGCACCCTCCCGGGACAGGGTTTAGTAGCTTTCTTT. Protein: CASSTLPGQGLVAFF. Filled out from reference TRBV5-1 and TRBJ1-1, the complete variable domain reads KAGVTQTPRYLIKTRGQQVTLSCSPISGHRSVSWYQQTPGQGLQFLFEYFSETQRNKGNFPGRFSGRQFSNSRSEMNVSTLELGDSALYLCASSTLPGQGLVAFFGQGTRLTVV.

In its sample, this clonotype was seen many times. V gene TRBV24-1 combines with J gene TRBJ1-1, with D maybe TRBD1 (6 bases). Trimming took 8 bases from V and 6 from J, leaving 18 bases between them. The germline gives CDR1 KGHDR, CDR2 SFDVKD. This CDR3 region has 14 residues. As DNA, the CDR3 is TGTGCCACCACCCCCGGAGGGACAACCGCTGAAGCTTTCTTT. Protein product: CATTPGGTTAEAFF.

This clonotype was recorded many times. The chain recombines TRBV5-1 with TRBJ2-3; perhaps TRBD2 as D (6 bases). The CDR3 consists of 16 residues. The V end was cut by 0 bases, the J end by 0 bases, with 11 bases between. Germline V gene sequence: CDR1 SGHRS, CDR2 YFSETQ. The CDR3 loop reads CASSLGGTASTDTQYF. In DNA form, the CDR3 reads TGCGCCAGCAGCTTGGGCGGGACCGCTAGCACAGATACGCAGTATTTT.

The chain has TRBV3-1 and TRBJ2-1; TRBD2 matches at 13 bases. The CDR3 consists of 16 residues. Trimming cost V 4 bases and J 9 bases; bases outside gene matches: 9. Germline V lookup: CDR1 LGHDT, CDR2 YNNKEL (reference sequence). DNA of the CDR3: TGTGCCAGCAGCCCCCACGGACTAGCGGGAGTGGGTGAGCAGTTCTTC. Translated: CASSPHGLAGVGEQFF.

This clonotype came up a few times. This chain joins TRBV19 and TRBJ1-1; maybe TRBD1 (6 bases). The CDR3 has 15 amino acids. The germline V gene encodes CDR1 LNHDA and CDR2 SQIVND (reference sequence). V was clipped by 8 bases and J by 6 bases, with 22 bases between them. As DNA, the CDR3 is TGTGCCAGTTATTGGGGGCAGGGTTTGGGCGCTGAAGCTTTCTTT. This gives the protein CASYWGQGLGAEAFF.

This clonotype appeared a single time. This could be a read error, since a much larger clone is one nucleotide away. The chain carries TRBV7-9 and TRBJ2-1; D could derive from TRBD1 or TRBD2 (5 bases each). The CDR3 sequence is 13 residues long. Germline V lookup: CDR1 SEHNR, CDR2 FQNEAQ (reference sequence). CDR3 bases: TGCGCCAGCAGTTCAGGGACCTACAATGAGCAGTCCTTC. Its protein product is CASSSGTYNEQSF.

This clonotype was counted once. Possible read error: a much larger clone is one base away. The J gene is TRBJ2-7, the V gene TRBV6-1; TRBD1 or TRBD2 may be the D gene (5 bases each). The CDR3 runs to 15 residues. Germline CDR1 and CDR2: MNHNS and SASEGT. The CDR3 region is CASRGVLAGAYERYF. The DNA for the CDR3 is TGTGCCAGCAGGGGGGTTTTGGCGGGTGCCTACGAGCGGTACTTC.

V usage is TRBV24-1 and J usage is TRBJ1-2, with D unclear. The CDR3 is made up of 12 amino acids. V lost 3 bases to trimming and J lost 6 bases, with 7 bases between them. From germline, CDR1 is KGHDR and CDR2 SFDVKD. The CDR3 here is CATSDRVDGYTF. CDR3 coding DNA: TGTGCCACCAGTGATAGGGTTGATGGCTACACCTTC.

In its sample, this clonotype was seen once. The J gene is TRBJ2-1, the V gene TRBV15; 7 bases are shared with TRBD2. The trim removed 3 bases at V and 6 bases at J, leaving 5 bases unmatched. The CDR3 length is 14 residues. CDR1 is LNHNV, CDR2 YYDKDF, per germline (reference sequence). CDR3 loop: CATSRTSNGNEQFF. The CDR3 DNA reads TGTGCCACCAGCAGGACTAGCAACGGCAATGAGCAGTTCTTC.

The V and J genes are TRBV20-1 and TRBJ1-2; D is unresolved. V shed 2 bases and J shed 2 bases, with 15 bases lying between them. The CDR3 extends over 15 amino acids. Looked up from germline, CDR1 is DFQATT and CDR2 is SNEGSKA (reference sequence). In DNA form, the CDR3 reads TGCAGTGCTAGAAGGGTGGACTTAGAAAACTATGGCTACACCTTC. Residues: CSARRVDLENYGYTF.

This clonotype was picked up one time. This may be a read error, as it is one base from a much larger clone. The chain combines TRBV11-3 with TRBJ2-2, with 8 bases aligning to TRBD2. The CDR3 extends over 14 amino acids. Germline assignment: CDR1 SGHNT and CDR2 YENEEA. CDR3 sequence (DNA): TGTGCCAGCAGCTTAAGGACTAGCACCGAGGAGCTGTTTTTT. This translates into CASSLRTSTEELFF.